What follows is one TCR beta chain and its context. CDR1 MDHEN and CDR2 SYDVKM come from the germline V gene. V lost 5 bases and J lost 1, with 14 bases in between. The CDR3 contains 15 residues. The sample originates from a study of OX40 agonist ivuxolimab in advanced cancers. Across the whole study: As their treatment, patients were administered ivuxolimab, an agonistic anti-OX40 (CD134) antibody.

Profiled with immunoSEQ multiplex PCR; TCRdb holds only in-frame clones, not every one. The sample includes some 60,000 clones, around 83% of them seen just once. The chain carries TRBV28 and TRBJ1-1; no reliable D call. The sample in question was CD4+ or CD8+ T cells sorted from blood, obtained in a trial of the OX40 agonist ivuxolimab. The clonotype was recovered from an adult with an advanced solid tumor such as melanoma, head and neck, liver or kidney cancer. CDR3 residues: CASSPPGRQNTEAFF. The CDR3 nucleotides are TGTGCCAGCAGTCCCCCGGGCAGACAGAACACTGAAGCTTTCTTT.